This TCR beta chain was profiled in a study of Ad26.COV2.S vaccination and SARS-CoV-2 variants. The wider study: By the intramuscular route, Ad26.COV2.S was given once, or twice 56 days apart. Findings of the study overall: Quantification of TCR breadth and depth may have yielded underestimates of total T cell responses. Recipients given vaccine exceeded placebo recipients in spike-specific TCR breadth.

On this clone: As yet, its antigen is unknown. This sample includes further DNA sequences coding for the same CDR3.

The method was immunoSEQ multiplex PCR; TCRdb's version includes in-frame clones alone and lacks a portion of them. The profile covers approximately 400,000 clones, with around four fifths appearing a single time and nearly 7.5% taken by the ten largest. Treatment indicated: some 19 received Ad26.COV2.S at low or high dose, single or two shots; several received placebo; per-sample allocation not given. Each sample was drawn 63 days after the first injection (of vaccine or placebo). At a Boston site, the person donating was an adult of 18-55 years. The CDR3 has 14 amino acids. Germline trimming cut 4 bases from V and 2 bases from J; bases unmatched to any gene: 1. Per germline, CDR1 SGHAT and CDR2 FQNNGV.

This chain connects TRBV11-2 to TRBJ2-2; 7 bases fit TRBD2. The sequence derives from a person between 18 and 65 years old who received the Ad26.COV2.S COVID-19 vaccine or a placebo. The specimen was peripheral blood, collected in a trial of Ad26.COV2.S vaccine versus placebo. As DNA, the CDR3 is TGTGCCAGCAGCTCTAGCGGCAACACCGGGGAGCTGTTTTTT. Translating gives CASSSSGNTGELFF.